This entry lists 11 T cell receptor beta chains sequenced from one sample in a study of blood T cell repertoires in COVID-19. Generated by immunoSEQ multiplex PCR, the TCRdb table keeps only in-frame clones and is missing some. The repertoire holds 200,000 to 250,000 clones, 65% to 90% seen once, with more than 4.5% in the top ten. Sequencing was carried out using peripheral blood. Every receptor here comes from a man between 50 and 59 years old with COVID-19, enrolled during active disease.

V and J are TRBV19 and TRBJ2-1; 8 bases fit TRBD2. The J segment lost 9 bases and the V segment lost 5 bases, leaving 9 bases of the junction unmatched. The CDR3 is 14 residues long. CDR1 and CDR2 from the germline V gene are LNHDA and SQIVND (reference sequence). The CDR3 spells CASSAGTRLFEQFF. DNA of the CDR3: TGTGCCAGTAGTGCCGGGACTAGATTATTTGAGCAGTTCTTC.

In nucleotides, the CDR3 is TGTGCCAGCTCCCCAGGACAGGTTGGCTCTGGAAACACCATATATTTT. Translating gives CASSPGQVGSGNTIYF. This chain joins TRBV18 and TRBJ1-3, with TRBD1 identical over 7 bases. Germline V gene data show CDR1 as KGHSH and CDR2 as LQKENI. Trimming at V came to 6 bases and at J to 0 bases, leaving 8 bases not matched to a gene. CDR3 length: 16 amino acids. Combining the CDR3 with reference TRBV18 and TRBJ1-3 gives the whole variable domain NAGVMQNPRHLVRRRGQEARLRCSPMKGHSHVYWYRQLPEEGLKFMVYLQKENIIDESGMPKERFSAEFPKEGPSILRIQQVVRGDSAAYFCASSPGQVGSGNTIYFGEGSWLTVV.

In DNA, the CDR3 is TGCGCCAGCAGCTTGTTCGGGACAGGGTACAATGAGCAGTTCTTC. Residues: CASSLFGTGYNEQFF. V gene TRBV5-1 combines with J gene TRBJ2-1, with 9 bases fitting TRBD1. The J segment lost 4 bases and the V segment lost 1 base, leaving 3 bases of the junction unmatched. The length of the CDR3 is 15 residues. Germline lookup yields CDR1 SGHRS and CDR2 YFSETQ.

The CDR3 DNA reads as TGTGCCAGCAGCCAGACTAGCGGGGGGGCCGGGGGCACAGATACGCAGTATTTT. Its translation: CASSQTSGGAGGTDTQYF. This chain connects TRBV3-1 (or the pseudogene TRBV3-2) to TRBJ2-3, with 14 bases fitting TRBD2. Germline V gene lookup returns CDR1 LGHDT and CDR2 YNNKEL (reference sequence). V trimming: 3 bases; J trimming: 1 base; junction bases outside the gene matches: 6. This CDR3 is built from 18 residues.

CDR3 nucleotides: TGTGCCAGCAGCTTCCGACAGGGGGCCTGGAACACTGAAGCTTTCTTT. Translating it yields CASSFRQGAWNTEAFF. V gene TRBV5-4 combines with J gene TRBJ1-1; 10 bases match TRBD1. Germline CDR1 SGHNT, CDR2 YYREEE (reference sequence). The CDR3 totals 16 residues. V dropped 2 bases and J dropped 1; count of bases not matched to a gene: 5.

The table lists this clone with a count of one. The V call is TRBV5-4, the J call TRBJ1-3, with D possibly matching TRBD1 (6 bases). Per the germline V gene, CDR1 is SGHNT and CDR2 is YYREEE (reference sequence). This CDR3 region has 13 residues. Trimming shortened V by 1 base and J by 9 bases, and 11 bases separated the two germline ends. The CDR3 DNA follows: TGTGCCAGCAGCTTGAACAGGGAGAGCACCATATATTTT. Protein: CASSLNRESTIYF.

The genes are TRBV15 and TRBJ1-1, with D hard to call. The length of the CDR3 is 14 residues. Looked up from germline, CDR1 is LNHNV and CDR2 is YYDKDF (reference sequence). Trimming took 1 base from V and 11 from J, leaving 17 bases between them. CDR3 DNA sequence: TGTGCCACCAGCAGAGTAGCCGGCCGAGTTGGGGCTTTCTTT. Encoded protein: CATSRVAGRVGAFF.

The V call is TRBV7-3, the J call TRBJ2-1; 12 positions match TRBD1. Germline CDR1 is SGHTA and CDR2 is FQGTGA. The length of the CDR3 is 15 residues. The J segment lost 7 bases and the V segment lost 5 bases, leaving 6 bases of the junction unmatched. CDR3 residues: CASSAGTGGSNEQFF. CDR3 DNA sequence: TGTGCCAGCAGCGCCGGGACAGGGGGCTCGAATGAGCAGTTCTTC.

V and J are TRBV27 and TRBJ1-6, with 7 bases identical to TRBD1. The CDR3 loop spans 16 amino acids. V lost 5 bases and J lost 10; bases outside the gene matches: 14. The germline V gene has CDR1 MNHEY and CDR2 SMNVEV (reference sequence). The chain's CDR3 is CASSDHKTGKGSPLHF. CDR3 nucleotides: TGTGCCAGCAGTGATCACAAGACAGGGAAAGGATCACCCCTCCACTTT.

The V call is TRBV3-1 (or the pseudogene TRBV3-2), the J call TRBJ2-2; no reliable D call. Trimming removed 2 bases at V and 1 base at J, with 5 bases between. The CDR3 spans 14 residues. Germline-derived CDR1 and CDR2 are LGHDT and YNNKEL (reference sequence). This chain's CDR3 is CASSQFRNTGELFF. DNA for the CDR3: TGTGCCAGCAGCCAATTTCGGAACACCGGGGAGCTGTTTTTT.

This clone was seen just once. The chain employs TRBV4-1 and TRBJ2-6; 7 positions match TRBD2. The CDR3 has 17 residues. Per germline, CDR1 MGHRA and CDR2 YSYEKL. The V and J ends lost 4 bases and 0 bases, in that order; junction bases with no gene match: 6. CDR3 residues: CASSPPLADSGANVLTF. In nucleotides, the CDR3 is TGCGCCAGCAGCCCACCCCTAGCGGACTCTGGGGCCAACGTCCTGACTTTC.